Shown below are 20 T cell receptor beta chains from a single sample sequenced in a study of cytomegalovirus exposure and HLA in healthy donors. PCR amplification relied on 60 Vbeta primers (plus 13 Jbeta primers). The repertoire was sequenced with immunoSEQ multiplex PCR; TCRdb's copy has only in-frame clones and lacks some. The sample contains 75,000 to 100,000 clones, 65% to 85% of which appear only once. Sequences were obtained from PBMCs. The receptors were gathered from a female donor in good health and CMV-seropositive.

CDR3 nucleotides: TGTGCCAGCAGCTTAGGCAGGGGGAATGAAAAACTGTTTTTT. Its translation is CASSLGRGNEKLFF. The rearrangement links TRBV7-2 to TRBJ1-4, with TRBD1 matching over 7 bases. The trim removed 1 base at V and 5 bases at J, leaving 1 base unmatched. The length of the CDR3 is 14 residues. CDR1 and CDR2 (germline): SGHTA, FQGNSA.

V gene TRBV7-9 combines with J gene TRBJ2-1, with TRBD2 as a possible D gene (6 bases). This CDR3 region has 19 residues. Germline CDR1 reads SEHNR; CDR2 reads FQNEAQ (reference sequence). The ends were cut back, 0 bases at V and 0 bases at J, with 18 bases in the middle. The CDR3 nucleotides are TGTGCCAGCAGCTTAGCACTAAGGGCGACGGGGGACTCCTACAATGAGCAGTTCTTC. It yields the protein CASSLALRATGDSYNEQFF.

This clone was seen a handful of times. CDR3 loop: CASRYRVLSEGPQHF. CDR3 in DNA: TGCGCCAGCAGATACAGGGTATTAAGCGAGGGGCCCCAGCATTTT. This chain connects TRBV23-1 to TRBJ1-5; D is perhaps TRBD1 (6 bases). TRBV23-1 is an ORF; its function is uncertain. The V end was cut by 6 bases, the J end by 9 bases, with 21 bases between. CDR3 length: 15 amino acids.

The J gene is TRBJ1-2, the V gene TRBV7-6, with 8 bases that match TRBD1. The V and J ends lost 5 bases and 8 bases, in that order; junction bases with no gene match: 7. The CDR3 is made up of 13 amino acids. Germline V gene data show CDR1 as SGHVS and CDR2 as FNYEAQ. The CDR3 spells CASSPSGGRGYTF. The DNA for the CDR3 is TGTGCCAGCAGCCCTTCAGGGGGCCGGGGCTACACCTTC.

CDR3 sequence (DNA): TGTGCCAGCTCACGCCAGGGGGGAACTGAAGCTTTCTTT. It codes for CASSRQGGTEAFF. The chain employs TRBV18 and TRBJ1-1; TRBD1 agrees at 7 bases. V lost 4 bases, J lost 5 bases, and 4 bases stayed unmatched. CDR1 is KGHSH and CDR2 is LQKENI in the germline V gene. The CDR3 runs 13 residues.

The chain uses TRBV11-3 and TRBJ2-1, with 7 bases identical to TRBD2. V shed 3 bases and J 1 base; nucleotides not matched to a gene: 3. The CDR3 sequence is 15 residues long. From germline, CDR1 is SGHNT and CDR2 YENEEA. The CDR3 protein is CASSFSGGSYNEQFF. CDR3 nucleotide sequence: TGTGCCAGCAGCTTTTCGGGGGGTTCCTACAATGAGCAGTTCTTC. The full variable domain, rest sourced from reference TRBV11-3 and TRBJ2-1, is EAGVVQSPRYKIIEKKQPVAFWCNPISGHNTLYWYLQNLGQGPELLIRYENEEAVDDSQLPKDRFSAERLKGVDSTLKIQPAELGDSAVYLCASSFSGGSYNEQFFGPGTRLTVL.

V gene TRBV18 combines with J gene TRBJ1-1, with D possibly being TRBD1 (6 bases). This CDR3 comprises 13 residues. CDR1 and CDR2 from the germline V gene are KGHSH and LQKENI. V lost 3 bases and J 6 bases, leaving 11 bases between the germline ends. The DNA for the CDR3 is TGTGCCAGCTCACCGACAGGACCTTCTGAAGCTTTCTTT. Its protein product is CASSPTGPSEAFF.

V usage is TRBV11-3 and J usage is TRBJ1-1; weak D call: TRBD1 (5 bases). The CDR3 sequence is 12 residues long. The ends were cut back, 8 bases at V and 1 base at J, with 8 bases in the middle. From germline, CDR1 is SGHNT and CDR2 YENEEA. CDR3 amino acids: CASRGSNTEAFF. The CDR3 DNA reads TGTGCCAGCCGGGGGTCGAACACTGAAGCTTTCTTT.

V is TRBV6-1 and J is TRBJ2-3, with 8 nucleotides matching TRBD1. Germline V gives CDR1 MNHNS, CDR2 SASEGT. CDR3 length equals 14 residues. With 5 bases clipped from V and 3 bases from J, the junction kept 4 bases outside the gene matches. The CDR3 reads CASSLTGDTDTQYF. For the CDR3, the DNA is TGTGCCAGCAGTTTGACAGGGGATACAGATACGCAGTATTTT.

CDR3 loop: CAQWDRNTEAFF. The CDR3 DNA reads TGTGCCCAGTGGGACAGGAACACTGAAGCTTTCTTT. The V call is TRBV30, the J call TRBJ1-1; 7 bases fit TRBD1. Germline V gives CDR1 GTSNPN, CDR2 SVGIG (reference sequence). The CDR3 contains 12 residues. The J segment lost 1 base and the V segment lost 8 bases, leaving 4 bases of the junction unmatched.

This clone was recorded once. The CDR3 sequence: CASIRGGSYEQYF. The CDR3 DNA is TGTGCCAGCATCCGCGGGGGCTCCTACGAGCAGTACTTC. The chain has TRBV6-6 and TRBJ2-7; 7 nucleotides align to TRBD2. Losses at the gene ends were 7 bases for V and 0 bases for J; bases not matched to a gene: 3. This CDR3 spans 13 amino acids. Per the germline V gene, CDR1 is MNHNY and CDR2 is SVGAGI (reference sequence).

V usage is TRBV9 and J usage is TRBJ2-7, with D possibly TRBD2 on 7 matching bases. The germline V gene has CDR1 SGDLS and CDR2 YYNGEE. The CDR3 length is 16 residues. Trimming stripped 0 bases from V and 3 bases from J, with 16 bases between. CDR3 loop: CASSVEGRGGGYEQYF. The CDR3 DNA is TGTGCCAGCAGCGTAGAGGGGCGGGGAGGGGGCTACGAGCAGTACTTC.

This chain connects TRBV9 to TRBJ2-2, with TRBD1 matching over 7 bases. CDR3 length equals 14 residues. Trimming cost V 4 bases and J 3 bases; bases outside gene matches: 3. Germline CDR1 SGDLS, CDR2 YYNGEE. The CDR3 DNA reads TGTGCCAGCAGCAGGGGGCTGGACACCGGGGAGCTGTTTTTT. It encodes CASSRGLDTGELFF.

The chain uses TRBV2 and TRBJ1-2, with D perhaps TRBD1 (6 bases). Germline V gene lookup returns CDR1 SNHLY and CDR2 FYNNEI. There are 15 residues in the CDR3. Trimming removed 3 bases at V and 1 base at J, with 12 bases between. The CDR3 coding sequence is TGTGCCAGCAGTGAGACAGGATCAAGTAACTATGGCTACACCTTC. Its translation is CASSETGSSNYGYTF.

This chain uses TRBV28 with TRBJ1-5, with D uncertain. The CDR3 is 13 amino acids. Trimming left V 10 bases short and J 5 bases short, with 15 bases between. Germline lookup yields CDR1 MDHEN and CDR2 SYDVKM. CDR3 region: CATLRENYQPQHF. CDR3 nucleotides: TGTGCCACCCTGAGGGAAAACTATCAGCCCCAGCATTTT.

V and J are TRBV5-1 and TRBJ2-5; D is perhaps TRBD1 (5 bases). V was trimmed by 4 bases and J by 0 bases, leaving 10 bases between them. The CDR3 consists of 14 residues. Germline V gene lookup returns CDR1 SGHRS and CDR2 YFSETQ. The CDR3 reads CASSVQGHQETQYF. The CDR3, as DNA: TGCGCCAGCAGCGTCCAGGGCCACCAAGAGACCCAGTACTTC.

The chain combines TRBV7-2 with TRBJ1-2; perhaps TRBD1 as D (6 bases). Germline CDR1 is SGHTA and CDR2 is FQGNSA. V was pared by 3 bases and J by 8 bases, with 13 bases between. This CDR3 has 13 amino acids. Here the CDR3 DNA reads TGTGCCAGCAGCTTGATGGGGGGGCGAGGCTACACCTTC. It codes for CASSLMGGRGYTF. Full variable domain (rest looked up from reference TRBV7-2 and TRBJ1-2): GAGVSQSPSNKVTEKGKDVELRCDPISGHTALYWYRQSLGQGLEFLIYFQGNSAPDKSGLPSDRFSAERTGGSVSTLTIQRTQQEDSAVYLCASSLMGGRGYTFGSGTRLTVV.

V is TRBV7-2 and J is TRBJ2-7, with 7 positions matching TRBD1. Trimming removed 0 bases from V and 2 bases from J; junction bases left unmatched: 1. In germline, CDR1 is SGHTA, CDR2 FQGNSA. This CDR3 is built from 14 residues. CDR3 nucleotides: TGTGCCAGCAGCTTAGCCAGGGGGACCTACGAGCAGTACTTC. This sequence encodes CASSLARGTYEQYF.

V gene TRBV7-9 combines with J gene TRBJ2-2, with D maybe TRBD1 (5 bases). CDR3 size: 16 residues. From germline, CDR1 is SEHNR and CDR2 FQNEAQ (reference sequence). Trimming pared 7 bases from V and 0 bases from J, leaving 15 bases between. The CDR3 sequence is CASTTYQGTNTGELFF. Written as DNA, the CDR3 is TGTGCCAGCACCACTTATCAGGGAACGAACACCGGGGAGCTGTTTTTT.

The chain joins TRBV28 to TRBJ1-5, with a weak D call TRBD1 (5 bases). Germline-derived CDR1 and CDR2 are MDHEN and SYDVKM. V was cut by 6 bases and J by 6 bases, with 18 bases left in between. CDR3 length: 15 residues. The CDR3, as DNA: TGTGCCAGCAGCCCACAGGTCGTAACGGGTCAGCCCCAGCATTTT. Its protein product is CASSPQVVTGQPQHF.